This TCR beta chain was retrieved from a study of T cells in Graves' hyperthyroidism and ophthalmopathy. Study-wide findings and caveats: Before onset, by a median of approximately 5.9 months, the model predicted ophthalmopathy.

V trimming: 5 bases; J trimming: 2 bases; junction bases outside the gene matches: 7. The CDR3 has 18 residues. Germline V gives CDR1 SGHTA, CDR2 FQGNSA. Of note for this clonotype: Its matching antigen is unknown.

Authors of the study amplified TCR beta CDR3 regions from RNA transcripts. HTBI primers were the set used in a first-round RT-PCR of the TCR CDR3. TCRdb used MiXCR to reprocess the multiplex PCR reads, holding one entry per CDR3 protein. The table includes over 500,000 distinct CDR3 sequences, 14% detected once. This TCR was sampled from a woman in her thirties or forties with Graves' hyperthyroidism. The J gene is TRBJ2-1, the V gene TRBV7-2; 15 bases map to TRBD2. The source material was blood. The CDR3 spells CASSLTGTSGRPYNEQFF. The DNA for the CDR3 is TGTGCCAGCAGCCTAACCGGGACTAGCGGGAGGCCCTACAATGAGCAGTTCTTC.